What follows is one T cell receptor beta chain and its context. The data derive from a study of T-cell memory formation after mild COVID-19. On the study more broadly: TCR clusters were mostly donor specific.

TCRdb reprocessed the 5' RACE reads with MiXCR, giving one entry per CDR3 protein. This table holds 250,000 to 400,000 distinct CDR3 sequences, 14% found once. The sample comprised PBMCs or a T cell subset sorted from them (not recorded which). The clonotype was recovered from a man aged 18 to 30 who had mild COVID-19 (a few samples of this study predate the infection). Cell type and time point are not known.

The CDR3 sequence: CASSKRDRMRYNSPLHF. The CDR3 bases are TGTGCCAGCAGCAAACGGGACAGAATGAGGTATAATTCACCCCTCCACTTT. The V gene is TRBV9, the J gene TRBJ1-6, with 7 bases that match TRBD1. V dropped 4 bases and J dropped 4; count of bases not matched to a gene: 11. The germline V gene encodes CDR1 SGDLS and CDR2 YYNGEE. This CDR3 spans 17 amino acids.